This record looks at one T cell receptor beta chain sequence and its context. Through a sample-barcoded 5' primer and a J-beta primer mix, a second PCR was run for roughly 7 to 11 cycles. TCRdb redid the calling of the 5' RACE reads with MiXCR, one entry per CDR3 protein. The profile shows about 1 million distinct CDR3 sequences, around 43% of them singletons. The sample comes from a study of blood T cells in healthy people across ages. CDR3 size: 15 residues. J was trimmed by 3 bases and V by 6 bases; bases with no gene match: 5. Germline CDR1 SGHRS, CDR2 YFSETQ. This TCR derives from a woman between 55 and 75 years old in good health. The chain joins TRBV5-1 to TRBJ2-3; TRBD1 matches 12 bases. The sequenced material came from blood. CDR3 in amino acids: CASKGTGGNTDTQYF. CDR3 nucleotide sequence: TGCGCCAGCAAAGGGACAGGGGGCAATACAGATACGCAGTATTTT.